The 21 T cell receptor beta chains below come from one sample, sequenced in a study of blood T cells in healthy people across ages. A J-beta primer mix and a sample-barcoded 5' primer were used in a second PCR of about 6 to 12 cycles. One entry per CDR3 protein, called by TCRdb with MiXCR from the 5' RACE reads. Among hundreds of thousands of distinct CDR3 sequences listed, around 25% were seen once. These same data were also listed under a study on T cells of mothers and their children.

What was sequenced was blood. The receptors come from a boy between 10 and 17 years old in good health.

This clonotype has more than one count but fewer than ten. This chain connects TRBV28 to TRBJ2-3; 8 bases are a match to TRBD1. The CDR3 covers 18 residues. CDR1 and CDR2 from the germline V gene are MDHEN and SYDVKM. V lost 5 bases to trimming and J lost 2 bases; unmatched junction nucleotides: 15. CDR3 amino acids: CASSGITSGQDPTDTQYF. The CDR3 DNA is TGTGCCAGCAGTGGCATTACGTCGGGACAGGACCCCACAGATACGCAGTATTTT.

This clonotype was counted between two and nine times. The genes are TRBV27 and TRBJ2-3, with 9 bases aligning to TRBD2. Germline CDR1 reads MNHEY; CDR2 reads SMNVEV (reference sequence). The CDR3 runs to 16 residues. The V segment lost 3 bases and the J segment 2 bases; nucleotides outside the gene matches: 6. The CDR3 is CASSLSSGDFTDTQYF. CDR3 DNA: TGTGCCAGCAGTTTGTCTAGCGGGGACTTCACAGATACGCAGTATTTT.

The chain is built from TRBV2 and TRBJ2-7; D unresolved. V was shortened by 4 bases and J by 1 base, with 14 bases between the two germline ends. Germline assignment: CDR1 SNHLY and CDR2 FYNNEI. The CDR3 is made up of 15 amino acids. CDR3 protein: CASSVLFGPSYEQYF. The CDR3 region has the DNA TGTGCCAGCAGTGTCCTCTTTGGGCCTTCCTACGAGCAGTACTTC.

The V and J genes are TRBV28 and TRBJ1-2; 7 nucleotides agree with TRBD1. Germline CDR1 and CDR2: MDHEN and SYDVKM. Germline trimming cut 2 bases from V and 4 bases from J; bases unmatched to any gene: 7. This CDR3 is built from 15 residues. The CDR3 reads CASSLPDRASYGYTF. The CDR3 DNA reads as TGTGCCAGCAGTTTACCCGACAGGGCCAGCTATGGCTACACCTTC.

The CDR3 spells CASSLRATRTQYF. CDR3 in DNA: TGTGCCAGCAGCTTAAGGGCTACTAGGACCCAGTACTTC. The chain has TRBV7-2 and TRBJ2-5, with a weak D call TRBD2 (5 bases). Per germline, CDR1 SGHTA and CDR2 FQGNSA. The CDR3 sequence is 13 residues long. The V and J ends lost 2 bases and 7 bases respectively, with 11 bases between them.

This clonotype was found a few times. The rearrangement links TRBV20-1 to TRBJ1-1; D remains unclear. Trimming removed 2 bases at V and 1 base at J, with 14 bases between. Germline lookup yields CDR1 DFQATT and CDR2 SNEGSKA (reference sequence). This CDR3 has 15 amino acids. CDR3 coding DNA: TGCAGTGCTAGACCGAGCAGGCCGCCGAACACTGAAGCTTTCTTT. Amino acid sequence: CSARPSRPPNTEAFF.

In its sample, this clonotype was seen once. V is TRBV20-1 and J is TRBJ1-1; a possible D gene is TRBD1 (5 bases). V was shortened by 4 bases and J by 7 bases, with 19 bases between the two germline ends. The CDR3 contains 14 residues. In germline, CDR1 is DFQATT, CDR2 SNEGSKA (reference sequence). CDR3 loop: CSATPPGRGDEAFF. The CDR3 nucleotides are TGCAGTGCTACGCCCCCAGGGAGAGGAGATGAAGCTTTCTTT.

This clonotype was seen repeatedly, ten times or more. The J gene is TRBJ2-5, the V gene TRBV9, with a weak D call TRBD1 (6 bases). The CDR3 sequence is 16 residues long. Germline CDR1 reads SGDLS; CDR2 reads YYNGEE. V was cut by 2 bases and J by 3 bases, with 17 bases left in between. CDR3 in DNA: TGTGCCAGCAGCGTGACTGAAGGGGGAATCAAAGAGACCCAGTACTTC. It codes for CASSVTEGGIKETQYF.

This clonotype is a singleton in its sample. CDR3 in amino acids: CASSPGLAGASTDTQYF. DNA for the CDR3: TGTGCCAGCAGCCCGGGACTAGCGGGAGCCAGCACAGATACGCAGTATTTT. V gene TRBV7-2 combines with J gene TRBJ2-3; 14 bases agree with TRBD2. The CDR3 runs 17 residues. From germline, CDR1 is SGHTA and CDR2 FQGNSA. V lost 5 bases and J lost 0; bases outside the gene matches: 4.

This clonotype has just a few counts. The chain links TRBV13 to TRBJ2-5; a weak D match, TRBD2 (5 bases). The end of the DNA aligns better with TRBJ2-7, so the J call may be wrong. This CDR3 region has 14 residues. The germline V gene has CDR1 PRHDT and CDR2 FYEKMQ (reference sequence). CDR3 in amino acids: CASSLGLRGDEQYF. DNA of the CDR3: TGTGCCAGCAGCTTAGGCCTCCGGGGTGACGAGCAGTACTTC.

This clonotype was seen a handful of times. At one boundary the junction diverges from the germline segment, which might be a read error. The chain uses TRBV10-3 and TRBJ1-1; 9 bases are shared with TRBD1. There are 11 residues in the CDR3. Germline loops: CDR1 ENHRY, CDR2 SYGVKD. CDR3 bases: TGTGCCATCAGTGGACAGGGGGAATCAACCTTT. Encoded protein: CAISGQGESTF.

This clonotype was seen more than once but under ten times. At one end, the junction sequence differs from germline, possibly due to a read error. CDR3 bases: TGCAGTGCTAGTCCCCGGGGCAGGAACACTGAAACTTTCTTT. It specifies CSASPRGRNTETFF. The chain combines TRBV20-1 with TRBJ1-1, with D perhaps TRBD1 (5 bases). The CDR3 runs to 14 residues. The germline CDR1 and CDR2 sequences are DFQATT and SNEGSKA (reference sequence).

The chain carries TRBV9 and TRBJ2-1, with 7 nucleotides matching TRBD1. Germline V lookup: CDR1 SGDLS, CDR2 YYNGEE. The CDR3 consists of 15 residues. After removal of 0 bases from V and 4 bases from J, the junction contained 4 bases not matched to a gene. CDR3 nucleotides: TGTGCCAGCAGCGTAGCGGGACAGTTATACAATGAGCAGTTCTTC. This encodes CASSVAGQLYNEQFF.

This clonotype was picked up a small number of times. J is TRBJ2-2 and V is TRBV7-3, with TRBD2 matching over 9 bases. The junction had 3 bases not matched to a gene; V was cut back by 1 base and J by 0 bases. The CDR3 loop spans 17 amino acids. CDR1 is SGHTA and CDR2 is FQGTGA in the germline V gene. The CDR3 here is CASSLISGSANTGELFF. In DNA, the CDR3 is TGTGCCAGCAGCTTAATTAGCGGGAGTGCGAACACCGGGGAGCTGTTTTTT. Variable domain in full (rest from reference TRBV7-3 and TRBJ2-2): GAGVSQTPSNKVTEKGKYVELRCDPISGHTALYWYRQSLGQGPEFLIYFQGTGAADDSGLPNDRFFAVRPEGSVSTLKIQRTERGDSAVYLCASSLISGSANTGELFFGEGSRLTVL.

V and J are TRBV20-1 and TRBJ2-5; D remains unclear. V was trimmed by 0 bases and J by 5 bases, leaving 19 bases between them. The CDR3 is made up of 16 amino acids. Germline loops: CDR1 DFQATT, CDR2 SNEGSKA (reference sequence). In nucleotides, the CDR3 is TGCAGTGCTAGAGATCCCAATCGGAACCACCGGGAGACCCAGTACTTC. Translated: CSARDPNRNHRETQYF.

The chain carries TRBV7-9 and TRBJ1-2; D not resolved. The CDR3 length is 14 residues. From germline, CDR1 is SEHNR and CDR2 FQNEAQ (reference sequence). Trimming stripped 3 bases from V and 2 bases from J, with 10 bases between. CDR3 DNA: TGTGCCAGCAGCTTCTCGGAGTCCAACTATGGCTACACCTTC. Its protein is CASSFSESNYGYTF.

The V call is TRBV28, the J call TRBJ2-1, with D tentatively TRBD1 (5 bases). Trimming left V 3 bases short and J 6 bases short, with 21 bases between. CDR1 is MDHEN, CDR2 SYDVKM, per germline. CDR3 length equals 17 residues. In DNA form, the CDR3 reads TGTGCCAGCAGTTTGCAGGGAAAGAGCAGCCTGAGCAATGAGCAGTTCTTC. Encoded protein: CASSLQGKSSLSNEQFF.

There are a few counts of this clonotype. V gene TRBV13 combines with J gene TRBJ2-7; D perhaps matches TRBD2 (5 bases). V lost 7 bases to trimming and J lost 2 bases, with 15 bases between them. The germline gives CDR1 PRHDT, CDR2 FYEKMQ (reference sequence). The CDR3 is 14 residues long. CDR3 nucleotides: TGTGCCAGCAATTCCGCCGGGGATCCCTACGAGCAGTACTTC. This translates into CASNSAGDPYEQYF.

The V gene is TRBV28, the J gene TRBJ2-7; TRBD2 is a possible D gene (5 bases). CDR1 MDHEN and CDR2 SYDVKM come from the germline V gene. The CDR3 length is 14 residues. The V gene lost 2 bases and the J gene lost 7 bases, with 15 bases spanning the gap. CDR3 DNA sequence: TGTGCCAGCAGTTTACCGGGGTCCGCCTGGGAGCAGTACTTC. This gives the protein CASSLPGSAWEQYF.

This chain links TRBV10-3 with TRBJ2-7; 13 bases match TRBD2. Germline V CDR1 and CDR2: ENHRY, SYGVKD. The trim removed 6 bases at V and 5 bases at J, leaving 10 bases unmatched. This CDR3 comprises 16 residues. The CDR3 loop reads CAISERTSGSGNEQYF. CDR3 in DNA: TGTGCCATCAGCGAACGGACTAGCGGGAGCGGTAACGAGCAGTACTTC.

The chain uses TRBV5-1 and TRBJ2-7; unclear D gene. In germline, CDR1 is SGHRS, CDR2 YFSETQ. Deletions cut 4 bases from V and 2 bases from J, with 22 bases between. The CDR3 spans 17 residues. The chain's CDR3 is CASSPWPQGSKPYEQYF. The CDR3 coding sequence is TGCGCCAGCAGCCCGTGGCCGCAAGGTTCAAAGCCCTACGAGCAGTACTTC.